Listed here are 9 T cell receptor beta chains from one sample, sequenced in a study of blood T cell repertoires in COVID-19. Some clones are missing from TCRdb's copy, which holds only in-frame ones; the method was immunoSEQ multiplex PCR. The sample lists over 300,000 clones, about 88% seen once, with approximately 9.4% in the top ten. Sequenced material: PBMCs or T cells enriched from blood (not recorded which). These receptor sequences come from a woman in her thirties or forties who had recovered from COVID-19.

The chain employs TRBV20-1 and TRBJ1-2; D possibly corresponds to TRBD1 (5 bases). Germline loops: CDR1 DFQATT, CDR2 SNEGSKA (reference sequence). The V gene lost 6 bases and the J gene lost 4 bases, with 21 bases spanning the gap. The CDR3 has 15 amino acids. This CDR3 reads CSASPTTPRAYGYTF. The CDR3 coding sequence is TGCAGTGCCAGTCCAACGACCCCCAGGGCCTATGGCTACACCTTC.

The CDR3 nucleotides read TGTGCCACCAGCAGAGAACGGGGAAACTATGGCTACACCTTC. This gives the protein CATSRERGNYGYTF. The chain employs TRBV15 and TRBJ1-2; D remains ambiguous. Germline CDR1 reads LNHNV; CDR2 reads YYDKDF (reference sequence). The length of the CDR3 is 14 residues. V lost 0 bases to trimming and J lost 2 bases, with 7 bases between them.

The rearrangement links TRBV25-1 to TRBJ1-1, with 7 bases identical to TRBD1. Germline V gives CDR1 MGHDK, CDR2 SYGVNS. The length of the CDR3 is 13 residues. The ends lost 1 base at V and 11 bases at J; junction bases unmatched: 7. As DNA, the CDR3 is TGTGCCAGCAGTGAATTGGAGGGGGCGTCGGCTTTCTTT. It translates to CASSELEGASAFF.

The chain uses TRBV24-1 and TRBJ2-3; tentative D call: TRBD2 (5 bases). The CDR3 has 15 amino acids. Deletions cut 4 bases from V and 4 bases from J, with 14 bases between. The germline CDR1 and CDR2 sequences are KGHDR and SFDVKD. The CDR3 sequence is CATSDRTVRADTQYF. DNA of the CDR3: TGTGCCACCAGTGACCGGACTGTTAGGGCAGATACGCAGTATTTT.

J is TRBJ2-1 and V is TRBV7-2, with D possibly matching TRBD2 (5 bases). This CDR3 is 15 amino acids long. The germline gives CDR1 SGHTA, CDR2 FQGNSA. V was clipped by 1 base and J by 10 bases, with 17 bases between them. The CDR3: CASSLGGRLLMEQFF. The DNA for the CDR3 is TGTGCCAGCAGCTTAGGAGGGCGACTCCTCATGGAGCAGTTCTTC.

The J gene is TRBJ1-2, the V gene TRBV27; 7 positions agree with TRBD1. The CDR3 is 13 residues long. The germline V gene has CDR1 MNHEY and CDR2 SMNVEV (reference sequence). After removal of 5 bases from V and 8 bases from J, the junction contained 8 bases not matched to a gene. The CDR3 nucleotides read TGTGCCAGCAGTCCGAGGGGGCCGGAAGGCTACACCTTC. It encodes CASSPRGPEGYTF.

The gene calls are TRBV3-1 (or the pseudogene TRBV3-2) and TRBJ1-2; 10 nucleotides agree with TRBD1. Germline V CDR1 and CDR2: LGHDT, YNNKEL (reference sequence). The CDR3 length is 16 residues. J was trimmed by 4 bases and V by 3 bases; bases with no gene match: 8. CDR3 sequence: CASSQGTGVVVYGYTF. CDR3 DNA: TGTGCCAGCAGCCAGGGGACAGGGGTCGTGGTCTATGGCTACACCTTC.

The CDR3, as DNA: TGTGCCATCAGGGAAGGACAGTCCTACAATGAGCAGTTCTTC. It codes for CAIREGQSYNEQFF. The rearrangement links TRBV10-3 to TRBJ2-1, with a tentative D call TRBD1 (6 bases). Looked up from germline, CDR1 is ENHRY and CDR2 is SYGVKD. This CDR3 is built from 14 residues. The germline V and J ends were trimmed by 6 bases and 1 base, with 10 bases remaining between them.

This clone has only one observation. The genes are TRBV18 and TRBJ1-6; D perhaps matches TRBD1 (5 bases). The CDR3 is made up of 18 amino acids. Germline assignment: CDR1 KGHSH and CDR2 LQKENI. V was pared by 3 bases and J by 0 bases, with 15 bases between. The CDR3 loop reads CASSPWRGMSSYNSPLHF. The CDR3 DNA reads TGTGCCAGCTCACCGTGGCGGGGCATGAGCTCCTATAATTCACCCCTCCACTTT.